This T cell receptor (beta chain) was identified in a study of molecular identifiers for immune sequencing clone quantification. At the level of the study: In replicates, RNA from about 20,000 or 100,000 naive CD8 cells was split five ways, four sequenced.

Concerning this clonotype: The antigen is undetermined. This sequence may be a read error, since a much larger clone differs from it by one base.

Germline V gene lookup returns CDR1 SEHNR and CDR2 FQNEAQ (reference sequence). The CDR3 extends over 14 amino acids. Each library that profiled naive CD8 cells came from approximately 20,000 to 1,000,000 sorted cells with 10%, 30% or 50% RNA. Study-wide findings and caveats: Clone sizes could be underestimated for highly expanded clones when identical TCR molecules share a barcode.

TCRdb re-called the PCR reads with MiXCR, one entry per CDR3 protein. This sample has hundreds of thousands of distinct CDR3 sequences, with 24% found just once. This chain links TRBV7-9 with TRBJ1-2; D call uncertain. This clonotype was sampled from a human donor in good health. Some libraries in this study had Jurkat cell RNA spiked in. Sequencing used naive CD8+ T cells from blood, with Jurkat cell RNA spiked in. Subset reported: FACS-sorted CD8+CD4-CCR7+CD45RA+ naive T cells. The CDR3 DNA reads as TGTGCCAGCAGCTTAGAGGAGGTCAACTGTGGCTACACCTTC. This codes for CASSLEEVNCGYTF.